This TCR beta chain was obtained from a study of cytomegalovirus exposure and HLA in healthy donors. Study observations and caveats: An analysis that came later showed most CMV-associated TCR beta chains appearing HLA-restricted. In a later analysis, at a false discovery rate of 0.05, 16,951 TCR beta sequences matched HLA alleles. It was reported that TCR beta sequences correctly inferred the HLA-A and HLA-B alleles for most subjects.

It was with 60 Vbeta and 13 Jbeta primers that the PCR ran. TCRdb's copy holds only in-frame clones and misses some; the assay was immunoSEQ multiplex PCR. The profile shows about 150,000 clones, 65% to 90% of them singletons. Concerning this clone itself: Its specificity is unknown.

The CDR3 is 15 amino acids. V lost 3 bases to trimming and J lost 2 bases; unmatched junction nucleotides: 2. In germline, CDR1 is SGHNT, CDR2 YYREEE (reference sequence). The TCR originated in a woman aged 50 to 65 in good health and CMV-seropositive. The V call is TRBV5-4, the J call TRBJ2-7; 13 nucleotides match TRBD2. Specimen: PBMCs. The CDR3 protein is CASSSGLAGTYEQYF. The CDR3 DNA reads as TGTGCCAGCAGCTCGGGACTAGCGGGGACCTACGAGCAGTACTTC.